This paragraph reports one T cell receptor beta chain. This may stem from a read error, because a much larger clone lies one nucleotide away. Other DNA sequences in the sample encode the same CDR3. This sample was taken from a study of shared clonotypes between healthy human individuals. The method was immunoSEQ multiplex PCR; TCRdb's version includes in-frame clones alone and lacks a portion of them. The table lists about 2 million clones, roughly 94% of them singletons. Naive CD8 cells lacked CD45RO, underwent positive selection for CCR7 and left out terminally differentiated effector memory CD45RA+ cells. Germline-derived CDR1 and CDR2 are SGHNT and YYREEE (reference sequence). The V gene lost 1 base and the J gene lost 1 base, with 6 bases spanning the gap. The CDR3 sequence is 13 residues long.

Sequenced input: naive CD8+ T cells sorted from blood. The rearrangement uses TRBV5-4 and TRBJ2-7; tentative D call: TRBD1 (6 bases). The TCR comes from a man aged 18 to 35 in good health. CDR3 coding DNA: TGTGCCAGCAGCTTGACAGGGTCCTACGAGCAGTACTTC. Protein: CASSLTGSYEQYF.